Below, 10 T cell receptor beta chains from the same sample are listed, as sequenced in a study of blood T cells in healthy people across ages. A sample-barcoded 5' primer and a J-beta primer mix were used in a second PCR of roughly 7 to 12 cycles. One entry per CDR3 protein, called by TCRdb with MiXCR from the 5' RACE reads. The sample lists more than 650,000 distinct CDR3 sequences; around a fifth were seen once. Sequences were obtained from blood. The receptors derive from a man in his 70s in good health.

The chain carries TRBV7-9 and TRBJ2-7; 8 bases line up with TRBD1. There are 12 residues in the CDR3. The ends lost 5 bases at V and 11 bases at J; junction bases unmatched: 8. Looked up from germline, CDR1 is SEHNR and CDR2 is FQNEAQ (reference sequence). CDR3 in DNA: TGTGCCAGCAGCGTTGACAGGGGACGGGAGTACTTC. This sequence encodes CASSVDRGREYF.

This clonotype was counted between two and nine times. The rearrangement links TRBV27 to TRBJ1-1, with 11 nucleotides matching TRBD1. V lost 5 bases and J lost 3; bases outside the gene matches: 5. From germline, CDR1 is MNHEY and CDR2 SMNVEV (reference sequence). The CDR3 contains 15 residues. The CDR3 here is CASSPRDRGDTEAFF. CDR3 DNA: TGTGCCAGCAGTCCCCGGGACAGGGGGGACACTGAAGCTTTCTTT.

Of note for this clonotype: At one boundary the junction diverges from the germline segment, which might be a read error. This chain joins TRBV29-1 and TRBJ1-1; no clear D gene. Germline CDR1 SQVTM, CDR2 ANQGSEA. The CDR3 is 11 residues long. The CDR3 loop is CSVEFIGETFF. The CDR3 DNA reads TGCAGCGTTGAATTCATTGGTGAAACTTTCTTT.

This clonotype was seen a few times. V is TRBV28 and J is TRBJ2-4, with 7 nucleotides matching TRBD1. J lost 0 bases, V lost 6 bases, and 5 bases had no gene match. The CDR3 contains 15 residues. CDR1 MDHEN and CDR2 SYDVKM come from the germline V gene. CDR3 protein: CASSQGQLAKNIQYF. The CDR3, as DNA: TGTGCCAGCAGCCAGGGACAGCTAGCCAAAAACATTCAGTACTTC.

The chain combines TRBV3-1 with TRBJ2-3, with D maybe TRBD1 (5 bases). Looked up from germline, CDR1 is LGHDT and CDR2 is YNNKEL (reference sequence). The length of the CDR3 is 14 residues. Trimming pared 4 bases from V and 5 bases from J, leaving 13 bases between. The CDR3: CASSRKGRGDTQYF. DNA for the CDR3: TGTGCCAGCAGCCGTAAGGGGCGCGGAGATACGCAGTATTTT.

This clonotype showed up just a few times. The V gene is TRBV12-3 or TRBV12-4, the J gene TRBJ2-1, with D perhaps TRBD1 (6 bases). Trimming took off 5 bases at V and 5 bases at J, with 7 bases between the two ends. The CDR3 length is 12 residues. This chain's CDR3 is CASSEGDNEQFF. In nucleotides, the CDR3 is TGTGCCAGCAGTGAGGGGGACAATGAGCAGTTCTTC.

The chain couples TRBV27 to TRBJ2-7; tentative D call: TRBD1 (6 bases). The CDR3 has 14 residues. CDR1 MNHEY and CDR2 SMNVEV come from the germline V gene (reference sequence). Trimming cost V 2 bases and J 7 bases, with 15 bases left between them. CDR3 residues: CASSLPHRVGEQYF. Written as DNA, the CDR3 is TGTGCCAGCAGTTTACCGCACAGGGTCGGGGAGCAGTACTTC.

This clonotype was picked up a small number of times. The junction differs from germline at one of its ends, possibly a read error. The CDR3 protein is CAISRDLTVGYTF. In DNA form, the CDR3 reads TGTGCCATCAGCAGAGATCTGACAGTAGGCTACACCTTC. V gene TRBV15 combines with J gene TRBJ1-2; D possibly corresponds to TRBD1 (5 bases). Germline V lookup: CDR1 LNHNV, CDR2 YYDKDF (reference sequence). The CDR3 spans 13 residues.

The chain uses TRBV3-1 and TRBJ2-4; D is uncertain. The CDR3 has 14 amino acids. Germline CDR1 and CDR2: LGHDT and YNNKEL (reference sequence). V was clipped by 4 bases and J by 6 bases, with 13 bases between them. The chain's CDR3 is CASSRRLQGNIQYF. The CDR3 bases are TGTGCCAGCAGCCGAAGATTACAAGGAAACATTCAGTACTTC.

The chain is built from TRBV14 and TRBJ1-4; D is perhaps TRBD1 (5 bases). The CDR3 consists of 15 residues. V was clipped by 3 bases and J by 0 bases, with 8 bases between them. Germline loops: CDR1 SGHDN, CDR2 FVKESK. CDR3 DNA: TGTGCCAGCAGCCAGGGGCTTTCAACTAATGAAAAACTGTTTTTT. It codes for CASSQGLSTNEKLFF.